The rows below give T cell receptor beta chains drawn from one sample of a study of T-cell memory formation after mild COVID-19. TCRdb ran MiXCR on the 5' RACE reads and lists one entry per CDR3 protein. The table has 260,000 or so distinct CDR3 sequences, about a sixth seen once; the top ten hold 22%. Sequenced material: PBMCs or a T cell subset sorted from them (not recorded which). The receptors derive from a man between 18 and 29 years old who had mild COVID-19 (a few samples of this study predate the infection). Cell type and time point are not known. The CDR3 runs from the conserved cysteine through the conserved F or W. D genes are given only for firm matches. Size values are once, few and many counts, or a class for expanded clones, and some rows have none.

v_call	clone_size	j_call	d_call	cdr3_nt	cdr3_aa
TRBV18	few	TRBJ1-5	TRBD1	TGTGCCAGCTCACCCGCAGTGGCAGGGGGTCAGCCCCAGCATTTT	CASSPAVAGGQPQHF
TRBV6-6	-	TRBJ1-2	-	TGTGCCAGCAGTCTCAGTGGGGCAATTGGCTACACCTTC	CASSLSGAIGYTF
TRBV4-3	-	TRBJ1-3	-	TGCGCCAGCAGCCAAGATTGGGCAGGTTCGGGAAACACCATATATTTT	CASSQDWAGSGNTIYF
TRBV5-1	many	TRBJ2-5	-	TGCGCCAGCAGCTTGGAGCAGGGAAGGGAGACCCAGTACTTC	CASSLEQGRETQYF
TRBV5-1	-	TRBJ2-2	TRBD1	TGCGCCAGCTGGGACAGGGCCTTCACCGGGGAGCTGTTTTTT	CASWDRAFTGELFF
TRBV19	-	TRBJ1-3	-	TGTGCCTCAATCGGCTGGCAGGGACCCGGAAACACCATATATTTT	CASIGWQGPGNTIYF
TRBV25-1	-	TRBJ2-7	-	TGTGCCAGCAGTGAATTGGTCGAGCAGTACTTC	CASSELVEQYF
TRBV18	-	TRBJ1-1	-	TGTGCCAGCTCACCTGGAGGGTCTGACGCTGAAGCTTTCTTT	CASSPGGSDAEAFF
TRBV6-4	few	TRBJ2-3	TRBD2	TGTGCCAGCAGCCGGACTAGCGGGGGGGCAGGCACAGATACGCAGTATTTT	CASSRTSGGAGTDTQYF
TRBV10-2	-	TRBJ2-5	TRBD2	TGCGCCAGCGGATCCGGGACTAGCGGGGAGACCCAGTACTTC	CASGSGTSGETQYF
TRBV6-2/TRBV6-3	few	TRBJ2-5	TRBD1	TGTGCCAGCAGTTTTAAAAGGACAGGGAAAGAGACCCAGTACTTC	CASSFKRTGKETQYF
TRBV4-3	-	TRBJ2-3	TRBD2	TGCGCCAGCAGCCAAGCGGCGGGGGTAGGAGATACGCAGTATTTT	CASSQAAGVGDTQYF
TRBV7-9	-	TRBJ2-5	-	TGTGCCAGCAGCCAAGTGGGGGGCCCGAGATACCAAGAGACCCAGTACTTC	CASSQVGGPRYQETQYF
TRBV5-1	many	TRBJ1-5	-	TGCGCCAGCAGCCGTCTACCAGGACAGCTTAGCAATCAGCCCCAGCATTTT	CASSRLPGQLSNQPQHF
TRBV5-4	few	TRBJ2-7	-	TGTGCCAGCAGCCCGGGACGTCCTTACGAGCAGTACTTC	CASSPGRPYEQYF
TRBV12-3/TRBV12-4	few	TRBJ1-6	-	TGTGCCAGCAGTCTGAATGGGAATTCACCCCTCCACTTT	CASSLNGNSPLHF
TRBV7-9	-	TRBJ2-5	-	TGTGCCAGCAGTCATTGGACCCGACGGGAGACCCAGTACTTC	CASSHWTRRETQYF
TRBV20-1	-	TRBJ1-5	-	TGCAGTGCTAGAGATTGGCTCCAGGGTGATCAGCCCCAGCATTTT	CSARDWLQGDQPQHF
TRBV12-3/TRBV12-4	-	TRBJ1-5	TRBD1	TGTGCCAGCAGCCCGACAGGGAATCGCCGTCAGCCCCAGCATTTT	CASSPTGNRRQPQHF
TRBV6-5	once	TRBJ2-7	-	TGTGCCAGCAGATACTTTCGTGGGGTGAACTACGAGCAGTACTTC	CASRYFRGVNYEQYF
TRBV12-3/TRBV12-4	-	TRBJ2-3	-	TGTGCCAGCAGTTTAGCACTGCAGAAGGGTCCTAGCACAGATACGCAGTATTTT	CASSLALQKGPSTDTQYF
TRBV7-7	-	TRBJ2-1	TRBD1	TGTGCTAGCAGCTTCGGACAGGGGTACAATGAGCAGTTCTTC	CASSFGQGYNEQFF
TRBV12-5	many	TRBJ2-7	-	TGTGCTAGTGGTTTTAGGTTGGACGAGCAGTACTTC	CASGFRLDEQYF
TRBV25-1	-	TRBJ2-1	-	TGTGCCAGCAGTGTGGGGCTTAATGAGCAGTTCTTC	CASSVGLNEQFF
TRBV27	few	TRBJ2-1	TRBD1	TGTGCCAGCAGTGCCGGACAGGGGACCAATGAGCAGTTCTTC	CASSAGQGTNEQFF
TRBV2	-	TRBJ1-2	-	TGTGCCAGCAGTGAAAGGGGATCGAGCTATGGCTACACCTTC	CASSERGSSYGYTF
TRBV3-1	few	TRBJ2-7	-	TGTGCCAGCAGCCAAGGCCCCCTTGGACAGTCTGTTTACGAGCAGTACTTC	CASSQGPLGQSVYEQYF
TRBV7-7	few	TRBJ2-2	-	TGTGCTAGCAGCGCGGCCCGATCGGCAAACACCGGGGAGCTGTTTTTT	CASSAARSANTGELFF
TRBV5-1	few	TRBJ2-1	TRBD2	TGCGCCAGCAGCTTGGGATTCACTAGCGGGGGATACAATGAGCAGTTCTTC	CASSLGFTSGGYNEQFF
TRBV5-4	many	TRBJ2-1	TRBD2	TGTGCCAGCAGCACCGGAGCACTAGCGGGTGTCGATGAGCAGTTCTTC	CASSTGALAGVDEQFF
TRBV11-2	-	TRBJ2-2	TRBD2	TGTGCCAGCAGCAAGCTGTCTAGCGGGGCGAACACCGGGGAGCTGTTTTTT	CASSKLSSGANTGELFF
TRBV28	many	TRBJ2-1	TRBD1	TGTGCCAGCCTTTCAGGGGGCGTGGGAAACAATGAGCAGTTCTTC	CASLSGGVGNNEQFF
TRBV7-8	-	TRBJ1-1	-	TGTGCCAGCAGCAAGAGGCGGGATACTCTAGAACAAATGAACACTGAAGCTTTCTTT	CASSKRRDTLEQMNTEAFF
TRBV20-1	many	TRBJ1-4	-	TGCAGTGCTAGGGACAGTTTGGTTGAAAAACTGTTTTTT	CSARDSLVEKLFF
TRBV7-2	-	TRBJ2-3	TRBD2	TGTGCCAGCAGCTTAGATTCCGAAAGCGGGGGGGCCCCGGATACGCAGTATTTT	CASSLDSESGGAPDTQYF
TRBV7-2	-	TRBJ1-1	TRBD1	TGTGCCGTGAGGACAGGGGGCGCGGAAAACACTGAAGCTTTCTTT	CAVRTGGAENTEAFF
TRBV6-2/TRBV6-3	-	TRBJ1-5	-	TGTGCCAGCAGTTACTCGATGTGGGACGGCAATCAGCCCCAGCATTTT	CASSYSMWDGNQPQHF
TRBV20-1	-	TRBJ2-3	TRBD2	TGCAGTGCTATTCCTAGCGGGGGGCTCAGCACAGATACGCAGTATTTT	CSAIPSGGLSTDTQYF
TRBV5-1	few	TRBJ1-2	-	TGCGCCAGCAGCTTGGCGGGTGGCGGCTACACCTTC	CASSLAGGGYTF
TRBV6-2/TRBV6-3	few	TRBJ1-5	-	TGTGCCAGCAGTTCAAGTATGGGCCTGGGACAGCCCCAGCATTTT	CASSSSMGLGQPQHF
TRBV7-2	few	TRBJ2-4	TRBD2	TGTGCCAGCAGCTTCGCGGGGGAAAACATTCAGTACTTC	CASSFAGENIQYF
TRBV7-2	few	TRBJ1-6	-	TGTGCCAGCAGCTTAGCCTCGAGTTCACCCCTCCACTTT	CASSLASSSPLHF
TRBV2	few	TRBJ2-3	TRBD1	TGTGCCAGCGACGGACAGGGGGCGAACACAGATACGCAGTATTTT	CASDGQGANTDTQYF
TRBV28	few	TRBJ2-3	TRBD2	TGTGCCAGCAGTTCACCGGGACTAGGGGCAGATACGCAGTATTTT	CASSSPGLGADTQYF
TRBV7-2	-	TRBJ2-2	-	TGTGCCAGCAGCTTAAGGGCCGTGGGGCCTAACACCGGGGAGCTGTTTTTT	CASSLRAVGPNTGELFF
TRBV19	few	TRBJ1-5	-	TGTGCCAGTAGTGAGAGCAGGGACCCTCAGCCCCAGCATTTT	CASSESRDPQPQHF
TRBV29-1	few	TRBJ2-3	-	TGCAGCCCTTGGGCCCATGATACGCAGTATTTT	CSPWAHDTQYF
TRBV28	-	TRBJ1-2	TRBD1	TGTGCCAGCAGTCCACGTGGGGCCAGGGGGAACTATGGCTACACCTTC	CASSPRGARGNYGYTF
TRBV6-2/TRBV6-3	few	TRBJ2-3	-	TGTGCCAGCAGTTACGCGAGAAGCCCCCAGTATTTT	CASSYARSPQYF
TRBV5-1	-	TRBJ1-3	-	TGCGCCAGCAGTTCCGACAAATCGAGCTCTGGAAACACCATATATTTT	CASSSDKSSSGNTIYF
TRBV12-3/TRBV12-4	many	TRBJ2-3	-	TGTGCCAGCAGCCCAACATCATGGGGCACAGATACGCAGTATTTT	CASSPTSWGTDTQYF
TRBV24-1	-	TRBJ2-1	TRBD2	TGTGCCACCAGTGTCATAGCGGGAACGTCCGATGAGCAGTTCTTC	CATSVIAGTSDEQFF
TRBV10-2	many	TRBJ2-7	TRBD2	TGCGCCAGTCAGACTAGCGGCTCCTACGAGCAGTACTTC	CASQTSGSYEQYF
TRBV4-1	-	TRBJ2-1	TRBD2	TGCGCCAGCAGCCAAGTGTCGAGCGGGGGAGGCAATGAGCAGTTCTTC	CASSQVSSGGGNEQFF
TRBV6-5	few	TRBJ2-7	-	TGTGCCAGCAGTTACTTCCCGGGACGGGGGCTCGAGCAGTACTTC	CASSYFPGRGLEQYF
TRBV4-2	few	TRBJ2-5	-	TGTGCCAGCAGCCAAGACGACCTGAGTGAGACCCAGTACTTC	CASSQDDLSETQYF
TRBV4-3	-	TRBJ2-6	-	TGCGCCAGCAGCCAAGAGCTTCCCCATGAGGCTGGGGCCAACGTCCTGACTTTC	CASSQELPHEAGANVLTF